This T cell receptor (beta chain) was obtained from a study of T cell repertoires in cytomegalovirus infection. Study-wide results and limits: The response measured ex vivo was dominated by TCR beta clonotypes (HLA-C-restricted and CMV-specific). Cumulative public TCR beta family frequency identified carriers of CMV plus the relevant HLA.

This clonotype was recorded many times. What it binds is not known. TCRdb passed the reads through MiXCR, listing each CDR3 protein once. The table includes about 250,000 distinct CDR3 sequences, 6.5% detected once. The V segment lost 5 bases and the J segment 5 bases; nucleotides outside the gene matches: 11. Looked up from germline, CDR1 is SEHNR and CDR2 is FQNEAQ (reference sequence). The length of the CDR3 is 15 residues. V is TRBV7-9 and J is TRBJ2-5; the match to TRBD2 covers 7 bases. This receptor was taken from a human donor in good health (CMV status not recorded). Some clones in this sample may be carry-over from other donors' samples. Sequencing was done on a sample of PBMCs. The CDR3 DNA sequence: TGTGCCAGCAGCGAAACCGGGACTAACGGGGAGACCCAGTACTTC. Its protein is CASSETGTNGETQYF. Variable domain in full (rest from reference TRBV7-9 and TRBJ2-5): DTGVSQNPRHKITKRGQNVTFRCDPISEHNRLYWYRQTLGQGPEFLTYFQNEAQLEKSRLLSDRFSAERPKGSFSTLEIQRTEQGDSAMYLCASSETGTNGETQYFGPGTRLLVL.